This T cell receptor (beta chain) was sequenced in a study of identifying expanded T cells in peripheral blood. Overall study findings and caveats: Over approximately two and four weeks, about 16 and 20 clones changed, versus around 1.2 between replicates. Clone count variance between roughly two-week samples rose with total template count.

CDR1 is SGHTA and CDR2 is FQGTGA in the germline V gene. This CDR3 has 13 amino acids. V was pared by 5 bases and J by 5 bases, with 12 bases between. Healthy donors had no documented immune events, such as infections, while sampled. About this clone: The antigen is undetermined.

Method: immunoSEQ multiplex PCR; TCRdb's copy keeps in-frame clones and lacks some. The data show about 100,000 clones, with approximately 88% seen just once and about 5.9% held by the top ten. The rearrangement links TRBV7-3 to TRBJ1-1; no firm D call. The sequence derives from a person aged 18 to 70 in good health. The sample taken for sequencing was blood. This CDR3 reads CASSAGPGTEAFF. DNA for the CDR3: TGTGCCAGCAGCGCCGGCCCAGGAACTGAAGCTTTCTTT.